This entry is about one T cell receptor (beta chain). The antigen this receptor binds is unknown. No per-base quality is available; no much larger clone lies one base away. This sample stems from a study of regulatory T cells in long-lasting Graves disease (dated by TCRdb to about 2021). For the study in its entirety: Antithyroid drugs had been taken for less than 3 months by newly diagnosed Graves' disease patients. A total of around 33 samples were covered by TCR sequencing, comprising approximately 13 persistent and around 20 newly diagnosed Graves' disease patients. The study was registered as a clinical trial and conducted in China. This study used TCR sequencing and RNA sequencing of peripheral blood to compare persistent Graves' disease patients against newly diagnosed Graves' disease patients. What the work shows at the level of the full study, not this receptor alone: Sequencing and analysis were restricted to the TCR beta chain. Lower TCR Shannon entropy and fewer highly expanded clones were observed in persistent Graves' disease patients than in newly diagnosed patients, which suggested clonal expansion. Persistent patients shared more public clonotypes among themselves (under 3,000) than newly diagnosed patients did (nearly 1,000). TRBV28, TRBJ1-2 and TRBJ2-5 were preferentially used in persistent disease, while TRBV20-1 and TRBJ2-1 were favored in newly diagnosed disease. The authors noted that the small sample size was a limitation that may lower accuracy. The study examined only peripheral blood because the primary lesion, thyroid tissue, could not be accessed.

In light of the paper, this sample's time point label describes: newly diagnosed GD, antithyroid drugs for less than 3 months. RNA was extracted from PBMCs in TRIzol for both TCR sequencing and RNA sequencing. The diagnosis of Graves' disease followed American Thyroid Association guidelines. Patients for the study were recruited at an endocrinology department in Xi'an, China. Each patient gave around 9.2 milliliters of peripheral blood, collected in an EDTA anticoagulant tube. Ficoll Paque Plus density gradient separation was used to isolate PBMCs, and no further T cell sorting was performed. RNA quality was checked with an Agilent 2100 Bioanalyzer and agarose gel, and concentration with a NanoDrop 2000. CDR1 and CDR2 (SGHVS, FQNEAQ) derive from the germline V gene. From cysteine to phenylalanine, the CDR3 is 19 amino acids long. The only DNA kept is the CDR3, 57 bases in frame from the first base. The junction shows trimming of 1 base on V and 3 bases on J, and the gene matches do not reach 6 bases of it.

The library was built by means of multiplex PCR. The sequencer listed for this sample is Illumina HiSeq 4000. To build TCR beta libraries, CDR3 regions were amplified by Arm-PCR using iRepertoire HTBI primers. Before sequencing, the PCR products went through gel purification. For the original study's pipeline: Across samples, approximately 68 TRBV and 14 TRBJ segments were identified and used for gene usage analysis of CDR3 amino acid clonotypes. COPE and FqMerger were used to merge the filtered high-quality paired reads into contigs. Contigs were aligned with BLAST to IMGT TRBV, TRBD and TRBJ reference genes, and CDR3 was defined per IMGT. Any clonotype with a frequency above 0.1% was classified as a highly expanded clone. Shannon entropy served as the measure of repertoire diversity, while the Gini coefficient captured V-J evenness. Clonotypes shared by more than one individual were considered public. Through fastp at Q25 and MiXCR, TCRdb rebuilt clones from the public reads, retaining in-frame beta chains. Rows merge per CDR3 protein into single entries with the most common DNA and genes. TCRdb, rather than the study authors, made the V and J calls. Within this sample are about 500,000 distinct CDR3 sequences, with under 20% of them counted one time only. 9% to 15% of the sample goes to the ten largest clones.

These same records also appear under a second study, on T cells in Graves' hyperthyroidism and ophthalmopathy. From that second study: Stable Graves' hyperthyroidism was defined as the absence of progression to ophthalmopathy over 18 months of follow-up. Hyperthyroidism patients were aged 18 to 65 years and newly diagnosed, with disease duration of less than 2 months. Patients with uncontrolled infections, other autoimmune diseases, pregnancy or lactation were excluded. Diagnoses were based on clinical symptoms, serum thyroxine and TRAb, thyroid ultrasound and orbital computed tomography. A first-round RT-PCR of the TCR CDR3 used the HTBI primer set with the Qiagen OneStep RT-PCR kit. Most expanded thyroid clonotypes (frequency above 0.001) were also detected in blood, suggesting blood repertoires may reflect thyroid immune responses. Ophthalmopathy was separated from stable hyperthyroidism by a 13 V-J signature model, with roughly 88% sensitivity and approximately 81% specificity obtained in cross-validation and 80%/75% obtained in testing. In validation, the model predicted progression to ophthalmopathy a median of 6.5 months before onset, with over 55% sensitivity and about 72% specificity. To identify TCR V-J signatures that set the groups apart, the researchers used a discovery cohort of about a hundred patients, made up of 43 with Graves' ophthalmopathy and some 60 with stable Graves' hyperthyroidism. Whether ophthalmopathy could be predicted prospectively was tested in an independent validation cohort made up of about 18 hyperthyroidism patients plus 17 patients who later progressed to ophthalmopathy. The 100 or so discovery patients were divided at random into training and test sets in a 7:3 ratio. The study also compared thyroid tissue and blood T-cell repertoires from a handful of Graves' hyperthyroidism patients. Following sampling, methimazole starting at 30 mg daily was given to hyperthyroidism patients, and high-dose intravenous methylprednisolone was given to ophthalmopathy patients. Libraries were constructed in a second round of multiplex PCR, after which size selection and purification were performed. Sequencing of the libraries was done on an Illumina HiSeq2000 using paired-end 100 bp reads. Raw data were processed with SOAPnuke, discarding reads with adapters, uncalled bases, mean Phred below 15, or no exact constant-primer or identifier match. COPE v1.2.5 was used to merge the high-quality paired reads, and each unique nucleotide sequence was defined as a clonotype. Clonotypes were aligned to IMGT TRBV, TRBD and TRBJ reference segments using MiTCR v1.1. The analysis included only V-J combinations with a frequency above 0.0001, which together covered around 99% of the repertoires. The TCS score was defined as the ratio of F50 (clonal expansion) to E x V (chaos), calculated using BLOSUM62-based TCRdist between CDR3 peptides within each V-J. Welch's t-statistics and random forest reduced around 510 V-J features to around 14, which were used in a naive Bayes classifier (R e1071). Sample size was not statistically predetermined, and blinding of investigators to group allocation was not performed. According to the paper, TCR Vbeta CDR3 sequencing was carried out on about 140 peripheral blood samples, which came from under 50 ophthalmopathy, under 80 hyperthyroidism and about 17 progressor patients.

Sample: peripheral blood mononuclear cells (PBMCs), taken at new diagnosis, from a patient treated with antithyroid drugs. The sequence came from a man in his forties with Graves disease. Donor details come from another sample of the same person, matched by shared clones. Here the chain combines TRBV7-8 and TRBJ2-1, with 16 bases aligning to TRBD2. CDR3 region: CASSLGGTSGRAYYNEQFF. The nucleotides are TGTGCCAGCAGCTTAGGAGGGACTAGCGGGAGGGCCTACTACAATGAGCAGTTCTTC.